The 2 T cell receptor beta chains presented below share a single source sample, sequenced in a study of T-cell reconstitution after alpha-beta-depleted transplantation in children. TCRbeta library preparation incorporated unique molecular identifiers. One entry per CDR3 protein, called by TCRdb with MiXCR from the PCR reads. The data hold about 1,000,000 distinct CDR3 sequences, with about 29% observed a single time. The source was PBMCs, mostly from graft donor cells, collected 360 days after TCRalphabeta/CD19-depleted stem cell transplant. Source of these receptors: a boy in the first two years of life who had a stem cell transplant for SCID, so the T cells may come from the graft donor.

This chain joins TRBV27 and TRBJ2-3; the match to TRBD2 covers 7 bases. This CDR3 is 17 amino acids long. V lost 6 bases to trimming and J lost 0 bases; unmatched junction nucleotides: 12. Germline V gives CDR1 MNHEY, CDR2 SMNVEV (reference sequence). The CDR3 bases are TGTGCCAGCAGCCGAGTTGGGGGGAGGGGAAGCACAGATACGCAGTATTTT. Translating it yields CASSRVGGRGSTDTQYF.

This sequence joins TRBV5-1 and TRBJ2-7; 7 positions match TRBD1. Trimming at V came to 5 bases and at J to 2 bases, leaving 7 bases not matched to a gene. Per germline, CDR1 SGHRS and CDR2 YFSETQ. This CDR3 contains 14 residues. CDR3 protein: CASSSDRAPYEQYF. In DNA, the CDR3 is TGCGCCAGCAGTTCTGACAGGGCCCCCTACGAGCAGTACTTC.